Listed below are T cell receptor beta chains from one sample, sequenced in a study of CD8 T cells in Susac syndrome. TCRdb fed the immunoSEQ multiplex PCR reads into MiXCR, producing one record per CDR3 protein. In the table there are just over 300,000 distinct CDR3 sequences, about 91% of which are singletons. The specimen sequenced was CD4+ T cells from PBMCs. These receptor sequences come from a human donor with multiple sclerosis. Each CDR3 is given with its conserved first and last residue. Fields, in order: CDR3 protein, CDR3 DNA, V gene, D gene, J gene, clone size. The D gene is left open where the match is weak. Size is stated for part of the rows, as once, few or many counts, or as a class when the clone is expanded.

CDR3 protein: CAISELGEDYGYTF; CDR3 DNA: TGTGCCATCAGTGAGCTAGGGGAGGACTATGGCTACACCTTC; V gene: TRBV10-3; D gene: -; J gene: TRBJ1-2; clone size: -
CDR3 protein: CASSQAASGGAKNIQYF; CDR3 DNA: TGTGCCAGCAGCCAAGCAGCTAGCGGGGGGGCCAAAAACATTCAGTACTTC; V gene: TRBV4-2; D gene: TRBD2; J gene: TRBJ2-4; clone size: -
CDR3 protein: CAMGQIRSGANVLTF; CDR3 DNA: TGTGCCATGGGACAGATTCGCTCTGGGGCCAACGTCCTGACTTTC; V gene: TRBV12-3/TRBV12-4; D gene: TRBD1; J gene: TRBJ2-6; clone size: -
CDR3 protein: CASSFRTDSNGELFF; CDR3 DNA: TGTGCCAGCAGTTTCAGGACAGATTCTAACGGGGAGCTGTTTTTT; V gene: TRBV14; D gene: -; J gene: TRBJ2-2; clone size: -
CDR3 protein: CASSPGQGLGTEAFF; CDR3 DNA: TGTGCCAGTAGTCCAGGACAGGGGTTGGGCACTGAAGCTTTCTTT; V gene: TRBV19; D gene: TRBD1; J gene: TRBJ1-1; clone size: -
CDR3 protein: CSALGRRMAIIYTF; CDR3 DNA: TGCAGTGCCCTGGGACGTAGGATGGCTATTATCTACACCTTC; V gene: TRBV20-1; D gene: -; J gene: TRBJ1-2; clone size: once
CDR3 protein: CASSLTGLAGAEQFF; CDR3 DNA: TGTGCCAGCAGCTTAACAGGACTAGCGGGAGCTGAGCAGTTCTTC; V gene: TRBV5-4; D gene: TRBD2; J gene: TRBJ2-1; clone size: once
CDR3 protein: CASSLDQWTYEQYF; CDR3 DNA: TGTGCCAGCAGCTTAGATCAATGGACCTACGAGCAGTACTTC; V gene: TRBV11-2; D gene: -; J gene: TRBJ2-7; clone size: -
CDR3 protein: CAWRWYGDGAFF; CDR3 DNA: TGTGCCTGGAGGTGGTACGGCGATGGAGCTTTCTTT; V gene: TRBV30; D gene: -; J gene: TRBJ1-1; clone size: -
CDR3 protein: CASSLSSRSTDTQYF; CDR3 DNA: TGTGCCAGCAGCTTAAGTTCCCGGTCCACAGATACGCAGTATTTT; V gene: TRBV11-1; D gene: -; J gene: TRBJ2-3; clone size: -
CDR3 protein: CASSLAKVASGATDTQYF; CDR3 DNA: TGTGCCAGCAGCTTAGCGAAGGTGGCTAGCGGGGCCACAGATACGCAGTATTTT; V gene: TRBV7-9; D gene: TRBD2; J gene: TRBJ2-3; clone size: -
CDR3 protein: CAWSVNLNTEAFF; CDR3 DNA: TGTGCCTGGAGTGTGAACCTGAACACTGAAGCTTTCTTT; V gene: TRBV30; D gene: -; J gene: TRBJ1-1; clone size: -
CDR3 protein: CATSRDLRYSGGTQYF; CDR3 DNA: TGTGCCACCAGCAGAGATCTTCGGTATTCGGGCGGGACCCAGTACTTC; V gene: TRBV15; D gene: -; J gene: TRBJ2-5; clone size: -
CDR3 protein: CASSLWPSSYNEQFF; CDR3 DNA: TGCGCCAGCAGCTTGTGGCCGAGCTCCTACAATGAGCAGTTCTTC; V gene: TRBV5-1; D gene: -; J gene: TRBJ2-1; clone size: -
CDR3 protein: CASSQSLGRGARTEAFF; CDR3 DNA: TGCGCCAGCAGTCAATCGTTGGGGAGGGGGGCGAGAACTGAAGCTTTCTTT; V gene: TRBV23-1; D gene: -; J gene: TRBJ1-1; clone size: -
CDR3 protein: CSVATTYEQYF; CDR3 DNA: TGCAGCGTTGCAACCACCTACGAGCAGTACTTC; V gene: TRBV29-1; D gene: -; J gene: TRBJ2-7; clone size: once
CDR3 protein: CSAGKGVDGYTF; CDR3 DNA: TGCAGTGCTGGAAAGGGGGTCGATGGCTACACCTTC; V gene: TRBV20-1; D gene: -; J gene: TRBJ1-2; clone size: -
CDR3 protein: CASSFQTGGRSSYNSPLHF; CDR3 DNA: TGTGCCAGCAGCTTTCAGACAGGGGGCCGTAGCTCCTATAATTCACCCCTCCACTTT; V gene: TRBV7-2; D gene: TRBD1; J gene: TRBJ1-6; clone size: -
CDR3 protein: CASGGRRSGANVLTF; CDR3 DNA: TGTGCCAGCGGGGGACGCCGCTCTGGGGCCAACGTCCTGACTTTC; V gene: TRBV2; D gene: -; J gene: TRBJ2-6; clone size: once
CDR3 protein: CASRLSGQRNEKLFF; CDR3 DNA: TGTGCCAGCAGATTATCGGGACAGAGGAATGAAAAACTGTTTTTT; V gene: TRBV12-3/TRBV12-4; D gene: TRBD1; J gene: TRBJ1-4; clone size: -
CDR3 protein: CASSITGIDSPLHF; CDR3 DNA: TGTGCCAGTAGTATCACAGGGATCGATTCACCCCTCCACTTT; V gene: TRBV19; D gene: -; J gene: TRBJ1-6; clone size: -
CDR3 protein: CASSFRQPGSYNEQFF; CDR3 DNA: TGTGCCAGCAGTTTCCGACAGCCCGGCTCCTACAATGAGCAGTTCTTC; V gene: TRBV12-3/TRBV12-4; D gene: -; J gene: TRBJ2-1; clone size: -
CDR3 protein: CASSSTRLETQYF; CDR3 DNA: TGTGCCAGCAGTTCCACTCGTCTGGAGACCCAGTACTTC; V gene: TRBV27; D gene: -; J gene: TRBJ2-5; clone size: -
CDR3 protein: CSVLGAGIRMNTEAFF; CDR3 DNA: TGCAGCGTCCTAGGCGCAGGAATCCGAATGAACACTGAAGCTTTCTTT; V gene: TRBV29-1; D gene: -; J gene: TRBJ1-1; clone size: -
CDR3 protein: CASSPESRLSILHF; CDR3 DNA: TGTGCCAGCAGCCCGGAAAGCCGATTGAGTATCCTCCACTTT; V gene: TRBV16; D gene: -; J gene: TRBJ1-6; clone size: -
CDR3 protein: CASSTEQENTEAFF; CDR3 DNA: TGTGCCAGTAGTACCGAACAGGAGAACACTGAAGCTTTCTTT; V gene: TRBV19; D gene: -; J gene: TRBJ1-1; clone size: -
CDR3 protein: CASKLGQPNTEAFF; CDR3 DNA: TGTGCCAGCAAGCTTGGACAACCGAACACTGAAGCTTTCTTT; V gene: TRBV12-3/TRBV12-4; D gene: -; J gene: TRBJ1-1; clone size: once
CDR3 protein: CASTSGGADTDTQYF; CDR3 DNA: TGTGCCAGCACGTCAGGGGGGGCGGACACAGATACGCAGTATTTT; V gene: TRBV6-1; D gene: -; J gene: TRBJ2-3; clone size: -
CDR3 protein: CAISLGPSGEQYF; CDR3 DNA: TGTGCCATCAGTCTCGGACCTTCTGGAGAGCAGTACTTC; V gene: TRBV10-3; D gene: -; J gene: TRBJ2-7; clone size: -
CDR3 protein: CASSMSGGSTEAFF; CDR3 DNA: TGTGCCAGCAGCATGTCAGGGGGAAGCACTGAAGCTTTCTTT; V gene: TRBV7-8; D gene: TRBD1; J gene: TRBJ1-1; clone size: -
CDR3 protein: CASKQGAIRSGANVLTF; CDR3 DNA: TGTGCCAGTAAACAGGGGGCGATTCGATCTGGGGCCAACGTCCTGACTTTC; V gene: TRBV19; D gene: TRBD1; J gene: TRBJ2-6; clone size: -
CDR3 protein: CASSLLVGHYGYTF; CDR3 DNA: TGTGCCAGCAGCTTACTGGTCGGACACTATGGCTACACCTTC; V gene: TRBV7-9; D gene: -; J gene: TRBJ1-2; clone size: -
CDR3 protein: CASSFTASHNGDAQFF; CDR3 DNA: TGCGCCAGCAGCTTTACCGCCAGTCACAATGGTGATGCGCAGTTCTTC; V gene: TRBV5-1; D gene: -; J gene: TRBJ2-1; clone size: -
CDR3 protein: CASSFGAGGLTDTQYF; CDR3 DNA: TGTGCCAGCAGCTTCGGGGCGGGGGGCCTCACAGATACGCAGTATTTT; V gene: TRBV9; D gene: TRBD2; J gene: TRBJ2-3; clone size: -
CDR3 protein: CASSVYTGGELFF; CDR3 DNA: TGTGCCAGCAGTGTCTATACGGGCGGGGAGCTGTTTTTT; V gene: TRBV6-1; D gene: -; J gene: TRBJ2-2; clone size: -
CDR3 protein: CASSQDPGLAGGKQYF; CDR3 DNA: TGCGCCAGCAGCCAAGATCCCGGACTAGCGGGAGGAAAGCAGTACTTC; V gene: TRBV4-3; D gene: TRBD2; J gene: TRBJ2-7; clone size: few
CDR3 protein: CSVEDRLAVYNEQFF; CDR3 DNA: TGCAGCGTTGAAGATCGACTAGCGGTCTACAATGAGCAGTTCTTC; V gene: TRBV29-1; D gene: TRBD2; J gene: TRBJ2-1; clone size: -
CDR3 protein: CASTPGQGSQPQHF; CDR3 DNA: TGTGCCAGCACTCCGGGACAGGGGTCTCAGCCCCAGCATTTT; V gene: TRBV2; D gene: TRBD1; J gene: TRBJ1-5; clone size: -
CDR3 protein: CASSLTQAGGPGELFF; CDR3 DNA: TGTGCCAGCAGCTTAACCCAAGCAGGTGGCCCCGGGGAGCTGTTTTTT; V gene: TRBV7-2; D gene: -; J gene: TRBJ2-2; clone size: -
CDR3 protein: CASRKAGTSGYNEQFF; CDR3 DNA: TGTGCCAGCAGGAAAGCCGGGACTAGCGGCTACAATGAGCAGTTCTTC; V gene: TRBV7-9; D gene: TRBD2; J gene: TRBJ2-1; clone size: -
CDR3 protein: CATSRDPGDTQYF; CDR3 DNA: TGTGCCACCAGCAGAGATCCGGGAGATACGCAGTATTTT; V gene: TRBV15; D gene: -; J gene: TRBJ2-3; clone size: -
CDR3 protein: CAGGTGGNEQFF; CDR3 DNA: TGTGCCGGGGGGACAGGGGGCAATGAGCAGTTCTTC; V gene: TRBV30; D gene: TRBD1; J gene: TRBJ2-1; clone size: -
CDR3 protein: CASYPPGDRPPYEQYF; CDR3 DNA: TGTGCCAGCTATCCCCCAGGGGATCGACCTCCCTACGAGCAGTACTTC; V gene: TRBV7-9; D gene: -; J gene: TRBJ2-7; clone size: -
CDR3 protein: CASRPREREATDTQYF; CDR3 DNA: TGCGCCAGCAGACCCCGGGAGCGGGAGGCGACAGATACGCAGTATTTT; V gene: TRBV4-1; D gene: TRBD2; J gene: TRBJ2-3; clone size: -
CDR3 protein: CASSQRGPGNTIYF; CDR3 DNA: TGTGCCAGCAGCCAAAGGGGGCCAGGAAACACCATATATTTT; V gene: TRBV3-1; D gene: TRBD1; J gene: TRBJ1-3; clone size: -
CDR3 protein: CASSLNPGLDVGELFF; CDR3 DNA: TGTGCCAGCAGCCTGAACCCGGGACTAGATGTCGGGGAGCTGTTTTTT; V gene: TRBV9; D gene: TRBD2; J gene: TRBJ2-2; clone size: -
CDR3 protein: CASSFRGGYEQYF; CDR3 DNA: TGTGCCAGCAGTTTTCGCGGCGGGTACGAGCAGTACTTC; V gene: TRBV12-3/TRBV12-4; D gene: -; J gene: TRBJ2-7; clone size: -